What follows are 10 T cell receptor beta chains derived from one specimen sequenced in a study of CD8+ T cells in alopecia areata. RNA, once extracted, was reverse transcribed into cDNA for use as the sequencing template. Data came from immunoSEQ multiplex PCR; TCRdb stores just in-frame clones and leaves some out. The profile shows 200,000 to 250,000 clones, around 62% of them singletons. Material: CD4+ T cells sorted from blood, obtained at week 0. These receptors all stem from a human donor with alopecia areata.

V usage is TRBV11-2 and J usage is TRBJ2-1; TRBD2 matches 10 bases. CDR3 size: 17 residues. Germline CDR1 SGHAT, CDR2 FQNNGV. With V trimmed by 1 base and J by 3 bases, 6 bases remained unmatched. CDR3: CASSLVPLAGVYNEQFF. The CDR3 DNA reads as TGTGCCAGCAGCTTAGTCCCCCTAGCGGGAGTCTACAATGAGCAGTTCTTC.

The V and J genes are TRBV6-4 and TRBJ2-4, with unresolved D. The CDR3 contains 15 residues. Per germline, CDR1 MRHNA and CDR2 SNTAGT. V lost 3 bases, J lost 0 bases, and 9 bases lay in between. In DNA form, the CDR3 reads TGTGCCAGCAGTGAAAGCACCTTAGCCAAAAACATTCAGTACTTC. Translating gives CASSESTLAKNIQYF.

The chain joins TRBV29-1 to TRBJ1-2; weak D call: TRBD1 (5 bases). Germline CDR1 reads SQVTM; CDR2 reads ANQGSEA. V lost 4 bases and J 13 bases, leaving 16 bases between the germline ends. The CDR3 covers 11 residues. This chain's CDR3 is CSVVNRAGGTF. The CDR3 coding sequence is TGCAGCGTTGTCAATCGGGCGGGGGGCACCTTC.

This sequence joins TRBV5-4 and TRBJ2-7; D perhaps matches TRBD1 (6 bases). Trimming left V 3 bases short and J 0 bases short, with 10 bases between. CDR3 length: 14 residues. Germline V CDR1 and CDR2: SGHNT, YYREEE (reference sequence). Here the CDR3 reads CASSSTGSSYEQYF. The CDR3, as DNA: TGTGCCAGCAGCTCGACAGGCAGCTCCTACGAGCAGTACTTC.

V and J are TRBV6-5 and TRBJ2-7; maybe TRBD2 (6 bases). Per the germline V gene, CDR1 is MNHEY and CDR2 is SVGAGI. This CDR3 is 14 amino acids long. V was pared by 2 bases and J by 0 bases, with 8 bases between. This CDR3 is CASSYREYSYEQYF. In DNA form, the CDR3 reads TGTGCCAGCAGTTACCGGGAGTACTCCTACGAGCAGTACTTC.

This clone was observed a handful of times. V is TRBV7-2 and J is TRBJ2-3; 12 bases match TRBD2. V lost 6 bases, J lost 1 base, and 8 bases stayed unmatched. The CDR3 has 17 residues. CDR1 is SGHTA and CDR2 is FQGNSA in the germline V gene. This CDR3 reads CASSPNRLAGGTDTQYF. DNA for the CDR3: TGTGCCAGCAGTCCGAACAGACTAGCGGGGGGCACAGATACGCAGTATTTT.

V gene TRBV25-1 combines with J gene TRBJ1-2; D ambiguous. The CDR3 covers 15 residues. Trimming stripped 1 base from V and 4 bases from J, with 13 bases between. Looked up from germline, CDR1 is MGHDK and CDR2 is SYGVNS. CDR3 loop: CASSEWEGVSYGYTF. The CDR3 DNA follows: TGTGCCAGCAGTGAATGGGAGGGCGTCTCCTATGGCTACACCTTC.

The chain uses TRBV29-1 and TRBJ2-1, with 11 bases that match TRBD2. Germline values: CDR1 SQVTM, CDR2 ANQGSEA. With V trimmed by 7 bases and J by 4 bases, 6 bases remained unmatched. This CDR3 has 14 amino acids. CDR3 sequence: CSAIGLAGYNEQFF. The CDR3 DNA sequence: TGCAGCGCGATCGGACTAGCGGGTTACAATGAGCAGTTCTTC.

The chain uses TRBV7-3 and TRBJ2-7; D uncertain. Trimming pared 8 bases from V and 9 bases from J, leaving 29 bases between. Germline CDR1 and CDR2: SGHTA and FQGTGA. The CDR3 contains 16 residues. The CDR3 reads CASRAGARKGSKGQYF. The CDR3 DNA reads TGTGCCAGCCGAGCCGGAGCCCGAAAAGGATCAAAGGGGCAGTACTTC.

The chain combines TRBV30 with TRBJ1-1; tentative D call: TRBD1 (6 bases). The CDR3 loop spans 13 amino acids. Trimming removed 5 bases at V and 0 bases at J, with 10 bases between. CDR1 is GTSNPN, CDR2 SVGIG, per germline (reference sequence). The CDR3 here is CAWDRLMNTEAFF. CDR3 nucleotides: TGTGCCTGGGACAGGCTAATGAACACTGAAGCTTTCTTT.